A selection of T cell receptor beta chains follows, all from one sample in a study of T-cell reconstitution after alpha-beta-depleted transplantation in children. TCRdb analysed the PCR reads with MiXCR anew, one entry per CDR3 protein. Among about 290,000 distinct CDR3 sequences listed, around 10% were seen once. The source was PBMCs, collected before TCRalphabeta/CD19-depleted stem cell transplant. These receptors were taken from a boy younger than two with acute myeloid leukemia, due to receive a stem cell transplant. CDR3s include the opening cysteine and the closing phenylalanine or tryptophan. Fields, in order: D gene, J gene, V gene, clone size, CDR3 protein, CDR3 DNA. D genes are given only for firm matches. The size entry is marked missing in some rows and otherwise reads once, few, many or a size class.

d_gene: TRBD1; j_gene: TRBJ1-2; v_gene: TRBV27; abundance: few; CDR3aa: CASSSHDRGGGYTF; CDR3nt: TGTGCCAGCAGCTCCCACGACAGGGGGGGAGGCTACACCTTC
d_gene: -; j_gene: TRBJ2-3; v_gene: TRBV7-3; abundance: many; CDR3aa: CASSRGGESTDTQYF; CDR3nt: TGTGCCAGCAGCCGAGGGGGGGAGAGCACAGATACGCAGTATTTT
d_gene: -; j_gene: TRBJ1-2; v_gene: TRBV10-2; abundance: many; CDR3aa: CASSERDGGYGYTF; CDR3nt: TGCGCCAGCAGTGAGCGGGACGGCGGGTATGGCTACACCTTC
d_gene: -; j_gene: TRBJ2-7; v_gene: TRBV7-9; abundance: few; CDR3aa: CASSILRDAGFEQYF; CDR3nt: TGTGCCAGCAGCATACTACGCGACGCCGGTTTCGAGCAGTACTTC
d_gene: TRBD1; j_gene: TRBJ2-1; v_gene: TRBV19; abundance: many; CDR3aa: CASSPTGGNNEQFF; CDR3nt: TGTGCCAGTAGTCCGACAGGGGGTAACAATGAGCAGTTCTTC
d_gene: -; j_gene: TRBJ1-5; v_gene: TRBV5-6; abundance: -; CDR3aa: CASSGRASNQPQHF; CDR3nt: TGTGCCAGCAGCGGGAGGGCTAGCAATCAGCCCCAGCATTTT
d_gene: TRBD2; j_gene: TRBJ2-3; v_gene: TRBV2; abundance: -; CDR3aa: CASSEYPGTSGLGITDTQYF; CDR3nt: TGTGCCAGCAGTGAATACCCCGGGACTAGCGGACTAGGGATCACAGATACGCAGTATTTT
d_gene: -; j_gene: TRBJ2-1; v_gene: TRBV12-3/TRBV12-4; abundance: many; CDR3aa: CASSLKLF; CDR3nt: TGTGCCAGCAGCCTCAAGCTCTTC
d_gene: -; j_gene: TRBJ2-1; v_gene: TRBV28; abundance: few; CDR3aa: CASSSPGYEQFF; CDR3nt: TGTGCCAGCAGTTCCCCAGGGTATGAGCAGTTCTTC
d_gene: -; j_gene: TRBJ1-6; v_gene: TRBV7-2; abundance: many; CDR3aa: CASSVTGLPLHF; CDR3nt: TGTGCCAGCAGCGTGACAGGCCTACCCCTCCACTTT
d_gene: TRBD1; j_gene: TRBJ2-7; v_gene: TRBV15; abundance: many; CDR3aa: CATSPRQGIRHEQYF; CDR3nt: TGTGCCACCAGCCCCCGACAGGGAATACGCCACGAGCAGTACTTC
d_gene: -; j_gene: TRBJ2-7; v_gene: TRBV20-1; abundance: few; CDR3aa: CSAPEGRTYEQYF; CDR3nt: TGCAGTGCCCCTGAAGGCAGAACCTACGAGCAGTACTTC
d_gene: -; j_gene: TRBJ2-7; v_gene: TRBV5-4; abundance: many; CDR3aa: CASSFRGASYEQYF; CDR3nt: TGTGCCAGCAGCTTTAGGGGGGCATCCTACGAGCAGTACTTC
d_gene: -; j_gene: TRBJ1-2; v_gene: TRBV27; abundance: -; CDR3aa: CASSLIRDRHLYGYTF; CDR3nt: TGTGCCAGCAGTTTAATCCGCGACCGCCACCTCTATGGCTACACCTTC
d_gene: TRBD2; j_gene: TRBJ2-1; v_gene: TRBV28; abundance: many; CDR3aa: CASSLVGLAVNEQFF; CDR3nt: TGTGCCAGCAGCCTGGTTGGGCTAGCGGTAAATGAGCAGTTCTTC
d_gene: TRBD2; j_gene: TRBJ2-5; v_gene: TRBV11-2; abundance: -; CDR3aa: CASSLVASGGSRPQETQYF; CDR3nt: TGTGCCAGCAGCTTAGTGGCTAGCGGGGGGTCTCGTCCCCAAGAGACCCAGTACTTC
d_gene: -; j_gene: TRBJ2-3; v_gene: TRBV18; abundance: -; CDR3aa: CASSPGMAHTDTQYF; CDR3nt: TGTGCCAGCTCACCCGGCATGGCTCACACAGATACGCAGTATTTT
d_gene: TRBD1; j_gene: TRBJ2-6; v_gene: TRBV20-1; abundance: -; CDR3aa: CSARDRTGAGANVLTF; CDR3nt: TGCAGTGCTAGAGACCGGACAGGAGCTGGGGCCAACGTCCTGACTTTC
d_gene: -; j_gene: TRBJ2-5; v_gene: TRBV6-2/TRBV6-3; abundance: -; CDR3aa: CASNRRGDRETQYF; CDR3nt: TGTGCCAGCAACCGGAGGGGGGATCGGGAGACCCAGTACTTC
d_gene: TRBD1; j_gene: TRBJ1-2; v_gene: TRBV7-8; abundance: -; CDR3aa: CASSNRNRGGYGYTF; CDR3nt: TGTGCCAGCAGCAACCGGAACAGGGGGGGTTATGGCTACACCTTC
d_gene: -; j_gene: TRBJ2-1; v_gene: TRBV10-3; abundance: many; CDR3aa: CAISEWGMNEQFF; CDR3nt: TGTGCCATCAGTGAGTGGGGGATGAATGAGCAGTTCTTC
d_gene: -; j_gene: TRBJ1-5; v_gene: TRBV28; abundance: -; CDR3aa: CASSPRTFNQPQHF; CDR3nt: TGTGCCAGCAGTCCAAGGACTTTCAATCAGCCCCAGCATTTT
d_gene: -; j_gene: TRBJ2-2; v_gene: TRBV5-4; abundance: many; CDR3aa: CASSMTYTGELFF; CDR3nt: TGTGCCAGCAGCATGACGTACACCGGGGAGCTGTTTTTT
d_gene: -; j_gene: TRBJ2-2; v_gene: TRBV28; abundance: few; CDR3aa: CASSLLGQGNTGELFF; CDR3nt: TGTGCCAGCAGTTTATTAGGGCAGGGTAACACCGGGGAGCTGTTTTTT
d_gene: TRBD2; j_gene: TRBJ2-1; v_gene: TRBV7-2; abundance: many; CDR3aa: CASTRLAGGPHEQFF; CDR3nt: TGTGCCAGCACCCGACTAGCGGGAGGGCCACATGAGCAGTTCTTC
d_gene: -; j_gene: TRBJ2-5; v_gene: TRBV9; abundance: -; CDR3aa: CASSSGGVGTQYF; CDR3nt: TGTGCCAGCAGCTCTGGCGGGGTTGGGACCCAGTACTTC
d_gene: -; j_gene: TRBJ2-7; v_gene: TRBV6-5; abundance: many; CDR3aa: CASSFTTSNLGYEQYF; CDR3nt: TGTGCCAGCAGTTTCACCACTTCTAACCTCGGCTACGAGCAGTACTTC
d_gene: -; j_gene: TRBJ1-1; v_gene: TRBV12-3/TRBV12-4; abundance: many; CDR3aa: CASSPGLGAPNTEAFF; CDR3nt: TGTGCCAGCAGTCCAGGCTTGGGCGCACCGAACACTGAAGCTTTCTTT
d_gene: -; j_gene: TRBJ1-2; v_gene: TRBV20-1; abundance: many; CDR3aa: CSASGNLANYGYTF; CDR3nt: TGCAGTGCTAGCGGTAATTTAGCTAACTATGGCTACACCTTC
d_gene: TRBD2; j_gene: TRBJ2-3; v_gene: TRBV4-3; abundance: -; CDR3aa: CASSPTSVNADTQYF; CDR3nt: TGCGCCAGCAGCCCGACTAGCGTAAACGCAGATACGCAGTATTTT
d_gene: TRBD1; j_gene: TRBJ1-1; v_gene: TRBV29-1; abundance: many; CDR3aa: CSGGQGKNTEAFF; CDR3nt: TGCAGCGGGGGACAGGGAAAGAACACTGAAGCTTTCTTT
d_gene: -; j_gene: TRBJ2-5; v_gene: TRBV12-3/TRBV12-4; abundance: few; CDR3aa: CASSRGDWETQYF; CDR3nt: TGTGCCAGCAGCAGAGGGGATTGGGAGACCCAGTACTTC
d_gene: -; j_gene: TRBJ2-3; v_gene: TRBV9; abundance: many; CDR3aa: CASSVVDRTQGRDTQYF; CDR3nt: TGTGCCAGCAGCGTAGTCGATCGGACCCAGGGAAGGGATACGCAGTATTTT
d_gene: TRBD1; j_gene: TRBJ1-5; v_gene: TRBV20-1; abundance: -; CDR3aa: CSARDGTGNQPQHF; CDR3nt: TGCAGTGCTAGAGATGGGACAGGCAATCAGCCCCAGCATTTT
d_gene: -; j_gene: TRBJ2-2; v_gene: TRBV20-1; abundance: many; CDR3aa: CSARDRGPLTGELFF; CDR3nt: TGCAGTGCTAGAGATCGAGGTCCTCTTACCGGGGAGCTGTTTTTT
d_gene: -; j_gene: TRBJ2-2; v_gene: TRBV7-9; abundance: many; CDR3aa: CASSSTADYTGELFF; CDR3nt: TGTGCCAGCAGCTCCACCGCTGACTATACCGGGGAGCTGTTTTTT
d_gene: -; j_gene: TRBJ1-5; v_gene: TRBV6-7; abundance: many; CDR3aa: CASPRCQPQHF; CDR3nt: TGTGCCAGCCCCCGTTGCCAGCCCCAGCATTTT
d_gene: -; j_gene: TRBJ1-2; v_gene: TRBV12-3/TRBV12-4; abundance: -; CDR3aa: CASSFGLYGYTF; CDR3nt: TGTGCCAGCAGTTTTGGGCTCTATGGCTACACCTTC
d_gene: -; j_gene: TRBJ2-4; v_gene: TRBV10-3; abundance: -; CDR3aa: CAISESKGLSNIQYF; CDR3nt: TGTGCCATCAGTGAGTCAAAGGGACTCTCAAACATTCAGTACTTC
d_gene: TRBD1; j_gene: TRBJ2-3; v_gene: TRBV12-3/TRBV12-4; abundance: many; CDR3aa: CASRPTGQGTDTQYF; CDR3nt: TGTGCCAGCAGACCCACGGGACAGGGGACAGATACGCAGTATTTT
d_gene: TRBD2; j_gene: TRBJ2-7; v_gene: TRBV4-1; abundance: -; CDR3aa: CASSLSAREFNEQYF; CDR3nt: TGCGCCAGCAGTCTTTCCGCGCGGGAGTTCAACGAGCAGTACTTC
d_gene: -; j_gene: TRBJ2-3; v_gene: TRBV24-1; abundance: many; CDR3aa: CATSPRGGYTDTQYF; CDR3nt: TGTGCCACCAGTCCCAGGGGGGGTTACACAGATACGCAGTATTTT
d_gene: TRBD1; j_gene: TRBJ2-3; v_gene: TRBV11-3; abundance: many; CDR3aa: CASSTRTGQHTDTQYF; CDR3nt: TGTGCCAGCAGCACTAGGACAGGGCAACACACAGATACGCAGTATTTT
d_gene: -; j_gene: TRBJ2-2; v_gene: TRBV9; abundance: many; CDR3aa: CASSVEVRQGTGELFF; CDR3nt: TGTGCCAGCAGCGTAGAGGTCAGGCAGGGGACCGGGGAGCTGTTTTTT
d_gene: -; j_gene: TRBJ2-5; v_gene: TRBV20-1; abundance: few; CDR3aa: CSARDPDRQETQYF; CDR3nt: TGCAGTGCTAGAGACCCTGACAGACAGGAGACCCAGTACTTC
d_gene: -; j_gene: TRBJ1-2; v_gene: TRBV7-2; abundance: few; CDR3aa: CASSLGQGWGTGTF; CDR3nt: -
d_gene: -; j_gene: TRBJ2-1; v_gene: TRBV9; abundance: many; CDR3aa: CASSVGGLGAQTEQFF; CDR3nt: TGTGCCAGCAGCGTAGGGGGGTTGGGGGCGCAGACTGAGCAGTTCTTC
d_gene: TRBD1; j_gene: TRBJ2-7; v_gene: TRBV27; abundance: many; CDR3aa: CASSSPTGIYEQYF; CDR3nt: TGTGCCAGCAGTTCTCCGACAGGGATCTACGAGCAGTACTTC
d_gene: -; j_gene: TRBJ1-5; v_gene: TRBV28; abundance: many; CDR3aa: CASSLFPYPGLSNQPQHF; CDR3nt: TGTGCCAGCAGTTTATTCCCGTACCCGGGACTCAGCAATCAGCCCCAGCATTTT
d_gene: -; j_gene: TRBJ2-3; v_gene: TRBV28; abundance: many; CDR3aa: CASSFTISDTQYF; CDR3nt: TGTGCCAGCAGCTTCACTATCTCAGATACGCAGTATTTT
d_gene: TRBD2; j_gene: TRBJ2-1; v_gene: TRBV20-1; abundance: -; CDR3aa: CSARRRTSGTYNEQFF; CDR3nt: TGCAGTGCTAGAAGAAGGACTAGCGGGACCTACAATGAGCAGTTCTTC
d_gene: TRBD1; j_gene: TRBJ2-5; v_gene: TRBV6-4; abundance: few; CDR3aa: CASTLGQDIETQYF; CDR3nt: TGTGCCAGCACCTTGGGACAGGATATAGAGACCCAGTACTTC
d_gene: -; j_gene: TRBJ2-3; v_gene: TRBV18; abundance: few; CDR3aa: CASSPQEDTQYF; CDR3nt: TGTGCCAGCTCACCTCAAGAAGATACGCAGTATTTT
d_gene: TRBD2; j_gene: TRBJ2-2; v_gene: TRBV12-3/TRBV12-4; abundance: many; CDR3aa: CATFAGGIGTGELFF; CDR3nt: TGTGCCACCTTTGCGGGGGGAATAGGTACCGGGGAGCTGTTTTTT
d_gene: TRBD1; j_gene: TRBJ1-5; v_gene: TRBV7-2; abundance: few; CDR3aa: CASSLHGQGIKPQHF; CDR3nt: TGTGCCAGCAGCTTACATGGACAGGGGATCAAGCCCCAGCATTTT
d_gene: TRBD2; j_gene: TRBJ2-3; v_gene: TRBV12-3/TRBV12-4; abundance: -; CDR3aa: CASSLNSVAGGGDTQYF; CDR3nt: TGTGCCAGCAGTCTCAATTCCGTGGCGGGGGGGGGAGATACGCAGTATTTT